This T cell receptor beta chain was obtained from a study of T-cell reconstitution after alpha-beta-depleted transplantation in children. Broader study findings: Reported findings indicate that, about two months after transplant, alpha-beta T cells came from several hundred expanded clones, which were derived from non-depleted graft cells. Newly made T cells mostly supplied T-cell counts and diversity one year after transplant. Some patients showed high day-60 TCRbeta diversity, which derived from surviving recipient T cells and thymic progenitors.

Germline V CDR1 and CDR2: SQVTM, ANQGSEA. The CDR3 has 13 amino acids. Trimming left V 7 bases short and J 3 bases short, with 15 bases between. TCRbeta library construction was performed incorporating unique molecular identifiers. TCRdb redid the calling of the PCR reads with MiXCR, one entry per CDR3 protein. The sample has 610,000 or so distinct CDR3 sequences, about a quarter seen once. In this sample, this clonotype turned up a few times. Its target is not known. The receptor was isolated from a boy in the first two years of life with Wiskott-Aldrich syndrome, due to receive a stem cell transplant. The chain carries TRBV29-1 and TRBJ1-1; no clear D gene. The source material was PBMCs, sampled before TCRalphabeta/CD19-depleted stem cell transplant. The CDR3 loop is CSEKGPGDTEAFF. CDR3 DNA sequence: TGCAGCGAGAAGGGCCCTGGGGACACTGAAGCTTTCTTT. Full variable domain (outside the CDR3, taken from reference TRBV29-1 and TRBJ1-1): SAVISQKPSRDICQRGTSLTIQCQVDSQVTMMFWYRQQPGQSLTLIATANQGSEATYESGFVIDKFPISRPNLTFSTLTVSNMSPEDSSIYLCSEKGPGDTEAFFGQGTRLTVV.